This TCR beta chain was found in a study of blood T cells in healthy people across ages. PCR was performed a second time for about 6 to 12 cycles using a sample-barcoded 5' primer and a J-beta primer mix. One entry per CDR3 protein results from TCRdb running MiXCR on the 5' RACE reads. The data hold about 700,000 distinct CDR3 sequences, with about 34% observed a single time. Ten milliliters of peripheral blood were drawn from each donor. V was clipped by 3 bases and J by 8 bases; unmatched bases: 7. CDR3 length equals 13 residues. The germline gives CDR1 DFQATT, CDR2 SNEGSKA (reference sequence). The sample was blood. The source is a woman older than 75 in good health. The chain carries TRBV20-1 and TRBJ2-3; the match to TRBD2 covers 8 bases. The CDR3 DNA follows: TGCAGTGCTAGGCCGGGGGGGCGGGGTACGCAGTATTTT. Translated: CSARPGGRGTQYF.